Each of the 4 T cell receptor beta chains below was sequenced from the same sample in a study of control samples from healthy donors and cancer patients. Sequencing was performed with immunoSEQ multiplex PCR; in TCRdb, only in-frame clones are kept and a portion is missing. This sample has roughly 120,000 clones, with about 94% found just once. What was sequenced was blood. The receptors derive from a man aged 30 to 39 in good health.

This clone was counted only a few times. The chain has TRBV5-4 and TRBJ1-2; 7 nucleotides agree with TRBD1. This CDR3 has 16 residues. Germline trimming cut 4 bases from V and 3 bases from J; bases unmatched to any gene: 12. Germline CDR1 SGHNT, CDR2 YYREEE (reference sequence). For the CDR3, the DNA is TGTGCCAGCAGCCGCGGACAGGCCCGCTCTGACTATGGCTACACCTTC. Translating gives CASSRGQARSDYGYTF.

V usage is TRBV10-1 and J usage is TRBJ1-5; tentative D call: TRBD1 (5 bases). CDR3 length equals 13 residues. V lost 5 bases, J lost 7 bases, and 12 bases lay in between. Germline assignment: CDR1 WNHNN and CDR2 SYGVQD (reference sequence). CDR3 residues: CASSWGSGQPQHF. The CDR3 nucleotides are TGCGCCAGCAGTTGGGGCAGCGGGCAGCCCCAGCATTTT.

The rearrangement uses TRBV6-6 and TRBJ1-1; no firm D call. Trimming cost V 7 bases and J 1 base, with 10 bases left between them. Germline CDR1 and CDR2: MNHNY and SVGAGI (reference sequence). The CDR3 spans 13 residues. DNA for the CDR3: TGTGCCAGCACCGGACGGGAGAACACTGAAGCTTTCTTT. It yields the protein CASTGRENTEAFF.

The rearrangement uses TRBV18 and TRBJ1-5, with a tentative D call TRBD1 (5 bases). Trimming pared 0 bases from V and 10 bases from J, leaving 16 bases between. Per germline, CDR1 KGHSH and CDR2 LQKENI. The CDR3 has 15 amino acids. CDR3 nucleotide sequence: TGTGCCAGCTCACCACCGAGCTGGGAAAGGGGCCCCCAGCATTTT. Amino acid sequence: CASSPPSWERGPQHF.